This TCR beta chain was sequenced in a study of PD-L1 blockade in urothelial cancer. Looking at the study overall: Patients began atezolizumab, 1,200 mg intravenously every 3 weeks, in 2014.

Sequencing used immunoSEQ multiplex PCR; TCRdb keeps in-frame clones, though not all of them. The sample contains 35,000 to 45,000 clones, approximately 81% of which appear only once. The sample's time point: peripheral blood 6 weeks after treatment start. Anywhere from 1 to 8 samples came from each patient, spanning pretreatment and on-treatment. The receptor comes from a man aged 70 or older with urothelial cancer. The sequenced sample was PBMCs, obtained around atezolizumab (anti-PD-L1) treatment.

CDR3 residues: CATSSRTSPHEQYF. Written as DNA, the CDR3 is TGTGCCACCAGCAGTCGGACTAGCCCCCACGAGCAGTACTTC. The V call is TRBV15, the J call TRBJ2-7, with 8 bases aligning to TRBD2. CDR1 LNHNV and CDR2 YYDKDF come from the germline V gene (reference sequence). The ends lost 3 bases at V and 5 bases at J; junction bases unmatched: 6. The CDR3 is made up of 14 amino acids. Looking up the rest from reference TRBV15 and TRBJ2-7 gives the full variable domain: DAMVIQNPRYQVTQFGKPVTLSCSQTLNHNVMYWYQQKSSQAPKLLFHYYDKDFNNEADTPDNFQSRRPNTSFCFLDIRSPGLGDTAMYLCATSSRTSPHEQYFGPGTRLTVT.